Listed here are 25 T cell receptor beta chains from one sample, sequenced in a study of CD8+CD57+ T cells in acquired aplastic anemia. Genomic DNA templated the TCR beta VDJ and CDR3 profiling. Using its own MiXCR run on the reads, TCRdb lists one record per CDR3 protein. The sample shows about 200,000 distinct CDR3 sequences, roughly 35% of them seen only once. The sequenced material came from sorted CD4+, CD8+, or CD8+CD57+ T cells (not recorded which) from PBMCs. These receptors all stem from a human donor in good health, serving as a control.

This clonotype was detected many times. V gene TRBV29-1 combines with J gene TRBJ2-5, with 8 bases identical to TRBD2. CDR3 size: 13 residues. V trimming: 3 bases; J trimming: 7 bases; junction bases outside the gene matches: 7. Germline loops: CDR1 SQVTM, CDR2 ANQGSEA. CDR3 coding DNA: TGCAGCGTTGAGAGCAAAACTAGCGGGACCCAGTACTTC. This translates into CSVESKTSGTQYF.

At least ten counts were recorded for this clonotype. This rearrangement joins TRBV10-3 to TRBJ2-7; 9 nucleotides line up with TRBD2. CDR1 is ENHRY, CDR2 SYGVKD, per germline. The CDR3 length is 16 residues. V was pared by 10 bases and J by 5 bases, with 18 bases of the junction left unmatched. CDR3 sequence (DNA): TGTGCCAGCCGGACTAGCGCCGGCTCGGGTCAGGACGAGCAGTACTTC. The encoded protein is CASRTSAGSGQDEQYF.

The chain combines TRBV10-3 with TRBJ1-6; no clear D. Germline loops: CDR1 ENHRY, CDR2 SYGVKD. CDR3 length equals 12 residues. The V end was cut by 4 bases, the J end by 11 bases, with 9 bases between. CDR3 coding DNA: TGTGCCATCAGTGGATTAGATCCACCCCTCCACTTT. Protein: CAISGLDPPLHF.

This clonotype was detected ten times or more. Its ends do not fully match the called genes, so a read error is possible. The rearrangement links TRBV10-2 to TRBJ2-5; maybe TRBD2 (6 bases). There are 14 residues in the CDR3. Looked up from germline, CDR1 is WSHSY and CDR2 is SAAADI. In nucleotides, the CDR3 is TGCGCCAGCAGTGAGTCACTAGCTCAAGAGATCCAGTACTTC. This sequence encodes CASSESLAQEIQYF.

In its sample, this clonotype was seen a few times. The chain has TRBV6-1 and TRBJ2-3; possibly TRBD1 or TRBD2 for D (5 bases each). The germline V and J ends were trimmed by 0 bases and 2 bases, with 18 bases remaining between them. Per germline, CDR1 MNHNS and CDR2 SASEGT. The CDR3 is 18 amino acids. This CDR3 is CASSEAGTARRYTDTQYF. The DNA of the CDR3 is TGTGCCAGCAGTGAAGCGGGGACGGCCCGACGCTACACAGATACGCAGTATTTT.

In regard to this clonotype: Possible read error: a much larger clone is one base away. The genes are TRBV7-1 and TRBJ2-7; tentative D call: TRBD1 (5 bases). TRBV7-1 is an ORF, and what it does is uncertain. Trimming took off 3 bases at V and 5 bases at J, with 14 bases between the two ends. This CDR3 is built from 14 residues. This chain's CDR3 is CASSSRQLSHEQYF. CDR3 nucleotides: TGTGCCAGCAGCTCCAGACAGCTTTCCCACGAGCAGTACTTC.

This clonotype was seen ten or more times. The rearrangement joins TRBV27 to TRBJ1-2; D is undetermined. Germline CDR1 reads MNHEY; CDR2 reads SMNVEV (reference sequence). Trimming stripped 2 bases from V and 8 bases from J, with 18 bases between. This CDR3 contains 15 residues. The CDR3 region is CASSLRPRTALGYTF. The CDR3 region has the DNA TGTGCCAGCAGTTTACGTCCCCGGACGGCCCTCGGCTACACCTTC.

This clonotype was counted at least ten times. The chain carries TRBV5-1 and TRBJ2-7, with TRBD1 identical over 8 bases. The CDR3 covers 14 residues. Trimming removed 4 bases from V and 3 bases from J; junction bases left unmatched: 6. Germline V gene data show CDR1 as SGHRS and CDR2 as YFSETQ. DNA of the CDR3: TGCGCCAGCAGCCAGGGACAGGATATCTACGAGCAGTACTTC. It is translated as CASSQGQDIYEQYF.

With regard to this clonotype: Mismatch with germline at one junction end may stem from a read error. CDR3 region: CASSLEIQGNSEAFF. In DNA form, the CDR3 reads TGTGCCAGCAGCTTAGAAATACAGGGGAACTCTGAAGCTTTCTTT. This chain uses TRBV11-2 with TRBJ1-1; TRBD1 matches at 7 bases. CDR1 is SGHAT and CDR2 is FQNNGV in the germline V gene. There are 15 residues in the CDR3.

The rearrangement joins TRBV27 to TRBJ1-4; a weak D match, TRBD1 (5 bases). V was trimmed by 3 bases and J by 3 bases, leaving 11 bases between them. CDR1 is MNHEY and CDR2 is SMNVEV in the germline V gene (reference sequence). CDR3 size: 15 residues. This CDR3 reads CASSFSGLSNEKLFF. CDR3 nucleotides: TGTGCCAGCAGTTTTTCGGGGCTCTCTAATGAAAAACTGTTTTTT.

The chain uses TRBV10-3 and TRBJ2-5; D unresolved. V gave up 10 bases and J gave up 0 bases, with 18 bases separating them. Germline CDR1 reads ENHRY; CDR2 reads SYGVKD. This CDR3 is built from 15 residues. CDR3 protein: CATRSQAGDQETQYF. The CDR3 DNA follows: TGTGCCACTCGAAGCCAGGCTGGGGACCAAGAGACCCAGTACTTC.

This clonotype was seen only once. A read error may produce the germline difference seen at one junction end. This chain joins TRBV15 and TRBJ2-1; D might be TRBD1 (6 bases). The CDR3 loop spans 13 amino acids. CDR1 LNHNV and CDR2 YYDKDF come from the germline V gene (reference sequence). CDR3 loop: CATSRRPGQKELF. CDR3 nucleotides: TGTGCCACCAGCAGACGGCCTGGACAGAAGGAGCTCTTC.

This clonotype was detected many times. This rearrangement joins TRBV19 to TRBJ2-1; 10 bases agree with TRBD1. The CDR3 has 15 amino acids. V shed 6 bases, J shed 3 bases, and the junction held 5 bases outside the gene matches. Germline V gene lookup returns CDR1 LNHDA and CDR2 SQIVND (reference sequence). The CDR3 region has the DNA TGTGCCAGTAGAAGCCGGGACAGGGGCTACAATGAGCAGTTCTTC. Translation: CASRSRDRGYNEQFF.

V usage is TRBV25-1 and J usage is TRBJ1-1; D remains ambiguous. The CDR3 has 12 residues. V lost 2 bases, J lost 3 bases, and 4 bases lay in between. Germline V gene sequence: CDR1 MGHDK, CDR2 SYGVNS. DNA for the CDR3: TGTGCCAGCAGTGAAGCTTACACTGAAGCTTTCTTT. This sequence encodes CASSEAYTEAFF.

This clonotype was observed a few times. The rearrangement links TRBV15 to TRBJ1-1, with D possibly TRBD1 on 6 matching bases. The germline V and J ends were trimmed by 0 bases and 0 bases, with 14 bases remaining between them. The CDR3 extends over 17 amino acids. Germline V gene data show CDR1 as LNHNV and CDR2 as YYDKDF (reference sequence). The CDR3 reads CATSRDRQGLLNTEAFF. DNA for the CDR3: TGTGCCACCAGCAGAGATCGCCAGGGGCTTTTGAACACTGAAGCTTTCTTT.

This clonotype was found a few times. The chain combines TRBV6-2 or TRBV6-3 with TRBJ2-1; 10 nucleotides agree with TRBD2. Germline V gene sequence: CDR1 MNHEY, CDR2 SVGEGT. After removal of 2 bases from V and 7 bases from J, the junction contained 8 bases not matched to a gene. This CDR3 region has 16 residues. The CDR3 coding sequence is TGTGCCAGCAGTTACGTAAGCGGGGGGGCTCAGAATGAGCAGTTCTTC. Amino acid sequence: CASSYVSGGAQNEQFF.

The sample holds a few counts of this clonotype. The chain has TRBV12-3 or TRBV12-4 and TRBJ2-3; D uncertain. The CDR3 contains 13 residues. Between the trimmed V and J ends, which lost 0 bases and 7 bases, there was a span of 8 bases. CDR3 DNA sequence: TGTGCCAGCAGTTTAGCGTTGGCCCATACGCAGTATTTT. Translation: CASSLALAHTQYF.

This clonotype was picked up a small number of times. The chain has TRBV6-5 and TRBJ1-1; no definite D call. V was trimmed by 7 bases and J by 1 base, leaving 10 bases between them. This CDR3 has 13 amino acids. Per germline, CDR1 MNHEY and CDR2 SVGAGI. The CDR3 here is CASTLTPNTEAFF. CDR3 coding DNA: TGTGCCAGCACCCTTACACCGAACACTGAAGCTTTCTTT.

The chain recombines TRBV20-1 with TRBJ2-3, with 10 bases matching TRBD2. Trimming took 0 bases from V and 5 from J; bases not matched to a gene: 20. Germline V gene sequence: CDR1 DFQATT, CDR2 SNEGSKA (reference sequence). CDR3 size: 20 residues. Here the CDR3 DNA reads TGCAGTGCTAGAGATTTAAGAGTCGTGCTAGCGGGAGATTTGGGAGATACGCAGTATTTT. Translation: CSARDLRVVLAGDLGDTQYF.

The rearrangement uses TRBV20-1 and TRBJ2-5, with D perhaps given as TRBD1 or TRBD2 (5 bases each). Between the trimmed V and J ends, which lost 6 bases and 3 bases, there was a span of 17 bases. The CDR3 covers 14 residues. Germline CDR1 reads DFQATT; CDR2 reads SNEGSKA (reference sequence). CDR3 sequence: CSAFTRDGEETQYF. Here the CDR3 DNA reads TGCAGTGCCTTTACCCGGGACGGCGAAGAGACCCAGTACTTC.

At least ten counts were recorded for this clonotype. The CDR3 protein is CASTKGGRPTEAFF. CDR3 in DNA: TGTGCCAGCACCAAAGGGGGTCGGCCAACTGAAGCTTTCTTT. The J gene is TRBJ1-1, the V gene TRBV7-9; the D gene is possibly TRBD1 (6 bases). Germline loops: CDR1 SEHNR, CDR2 FQNEAQ (reference sequence). V lost 7 bases and J 5 bases, leaving 17 bases between the germline ends. CDR3 size: 14 residues.

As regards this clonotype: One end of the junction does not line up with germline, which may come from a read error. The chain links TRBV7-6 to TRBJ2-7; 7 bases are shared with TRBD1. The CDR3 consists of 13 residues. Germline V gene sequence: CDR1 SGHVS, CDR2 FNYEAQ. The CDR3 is CASRPTGLGLKGF. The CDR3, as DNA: TGTGCCAGCAGACCGACAGGGTTGGGGCTCAAGGGGTTC.

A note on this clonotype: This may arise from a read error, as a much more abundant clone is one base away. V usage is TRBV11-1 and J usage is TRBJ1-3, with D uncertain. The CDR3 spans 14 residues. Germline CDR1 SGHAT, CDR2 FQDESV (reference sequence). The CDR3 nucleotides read TGTGCCGGCAGACGGACGGCCTCTGGAAACACCATATATTTT. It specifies CAGRRTASGNTIYF.

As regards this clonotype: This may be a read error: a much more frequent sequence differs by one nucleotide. The CDR3 DNA is TGTGCCATCAGTGAACAGGGAGGTCGGGGCTACACCTTC. Encoded protein: CAISEQGGRGYTF. The V call is TRBV10-3, the J call TRBJ1-2; tentative D call: TRBD1 (6 bases). The CDR3 contains 13 residues. The germline gives CDR1 ENHRY, CDR2 SYGVKD. The ends were cut back, 3 bases at V and 8 bases at J, with 13 bases in the middle.

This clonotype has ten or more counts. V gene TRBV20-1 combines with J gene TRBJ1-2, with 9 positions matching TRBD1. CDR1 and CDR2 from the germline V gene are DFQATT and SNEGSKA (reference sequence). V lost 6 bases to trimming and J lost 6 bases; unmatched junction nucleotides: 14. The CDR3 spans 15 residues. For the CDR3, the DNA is TGCAGTGCCGGAGTGTCGGACAGGGGCGCCGATGGCTACACCTTC. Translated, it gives CSAGVSDRGADGYTF.